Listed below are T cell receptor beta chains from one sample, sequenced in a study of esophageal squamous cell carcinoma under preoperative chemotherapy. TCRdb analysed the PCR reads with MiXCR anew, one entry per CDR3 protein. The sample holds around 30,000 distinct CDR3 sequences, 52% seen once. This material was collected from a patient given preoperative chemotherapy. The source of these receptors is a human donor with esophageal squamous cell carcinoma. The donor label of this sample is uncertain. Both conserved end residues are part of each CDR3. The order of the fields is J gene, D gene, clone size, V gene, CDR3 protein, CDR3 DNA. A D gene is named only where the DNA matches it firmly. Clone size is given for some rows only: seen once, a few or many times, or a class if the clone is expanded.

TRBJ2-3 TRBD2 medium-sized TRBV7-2 CASSVSGGAPDTQYF TGTGCCAGCAGCGTTAGCGGGGGCGCCCCAGATACGCAGTATTTT
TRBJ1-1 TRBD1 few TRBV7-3 CASSRGGDESEAFF TGTGCCAGCAGTCGAGGGGGCGATGAGTCCGAAGCTTTCTTT
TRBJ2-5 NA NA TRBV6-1 CAGSRGRDVETQYF TGTGCGGGCAGCCGGGGCCGAGACGTAGAGACCCAGTACTTT
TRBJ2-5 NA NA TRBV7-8 CARRLGRDQDTQYF TGTGCCAGGCGCTTGGGCCGTGACCAAGACACCCAGTACTTC
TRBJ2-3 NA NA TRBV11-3 CASCVEAGARNVDTQYF TGTGCCAGCTGCGTGGAAGCCGGGGCACGGAATGTAGATACGCAGTATTTT
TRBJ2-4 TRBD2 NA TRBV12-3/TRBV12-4 CASSTSGGGAKNIQYF TGTGCCAGCAGTACCTCGGGGGGGGGAGCCAAAAACATTCAGTACTTC
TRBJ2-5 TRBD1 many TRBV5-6 CASSGRQGRQETQYF TGTGCCAGCAGCGGGAGACAGGGTCGGCAAGAGACCCAGTACTTC
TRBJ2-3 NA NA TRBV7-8 CARGLGGGGPETQYF TGTGCCAGGGGCTTAGGGGGGGGGGGCCCAGAGACGCAGTATTTC
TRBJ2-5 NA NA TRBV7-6 CASGGDGGTDRDTQYF TGTGCCAGCGGGGGAGACGGGGGTACGGACCGAGATACCCAGTACTTT
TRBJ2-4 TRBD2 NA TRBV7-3 CASSLNPGRGARDTQYF TGTGCCAGCAGCCTCAACCCGGGGCGGGGGGCCAGAGATACGCAGTACTTC
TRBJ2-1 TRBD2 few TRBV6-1 CASRRTSGSYNEQFF TGTGCCAGCAGGCGGACTAGCGGCTCCTACAATGAGCAGTTCTTC
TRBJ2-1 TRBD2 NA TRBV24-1 CATSGLAGVSYNEQFF TGTGCCACCAGTGGGCTAGCGGGGGTCTCCTACAATGAGCAGTTCTTC
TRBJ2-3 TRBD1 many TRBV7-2 CASSPRPRGRTDTQYF TGTGCCAGCAGCCCCCGCCCCAGGGGGCGCACAGATACGCAGTATTTT
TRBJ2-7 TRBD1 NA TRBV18 CASSPDRGSSYEQYF TGTGCCAGCTCGCCCGACAGGGGTAGCTCCTACGAGCAGTACTTC
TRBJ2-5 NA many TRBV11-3 CASSSVMQETQYF TGTGCCAGCAGCTCGGTAATGCAGGAGACCCAGTACTTC
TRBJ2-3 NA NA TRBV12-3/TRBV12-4 CASGLNSAGKDTQYF TGTGCCAGCGGCCTAAACTCTGCGGGCAAAGATACGCAGTATTTT
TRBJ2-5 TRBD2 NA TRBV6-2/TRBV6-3 CASSPPRTSVKETQYF TGTGCCAGCAGTCCGCCCCGGACTAGCGTCAAAGAGACCCAGTACTTC
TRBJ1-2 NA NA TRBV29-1 CSVPGTTTGGYTF TGCAGCGTCCCCGGGACAACGACTGGTGGCTACACCTTC
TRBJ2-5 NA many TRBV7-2 CASSPQGRNQETQYF TGTGCCAGCAGCCCACAGGGACGAAATCAAGAGACCCAGTACTTC
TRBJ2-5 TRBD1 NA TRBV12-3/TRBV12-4 CASSFRDRGQEQYF TGTGCCAGCAGTTTCCGTGACAGGGGGCAAGAGCAGTACTTC
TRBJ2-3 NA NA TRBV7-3 CASSLGRPGGRVTETQYF TGTGCCAGCAGCTTAGGTCGCCCAGGCGGCCGTGTCACAGAGACGCAGTATTTT
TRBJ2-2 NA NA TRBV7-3 CASSPQGGTGELFF TGTGCCAGCAGCCCACAAGGAGGCACCGGGGAGCTGTTTTTT
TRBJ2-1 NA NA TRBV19 CASSLRGPGNEQFF TGTGCCAGTAGTTTACGGGGGCCGGGCAATGAGCAGTTCTTC